Shown below are 9 T cell receptor beta chains from a single sample sequenced in a study of beta chain features in type 1 diabetes. All of the isolated RNA was reverse transcribed, so expressed TCRB transcripts were sequenced. Profiled with immunoSEQ multiplex PCR; TCRdb holds only in-frame clones, not every one. This sample has about 150,000 clones, with about 9.4% found just once. Sequenced sample: naive CD4+ T cells from blood. These receptors were taken from a man aged 18 to 30 in good health.

Note on this clone: An end of the junction differs from the germline gene, which may be a read error. The chain links TRBV11-2 to TRBJ2-7, with 11 nucleotides matching TRBD2. Per germline, CDR1 SGHAT and CDR2 FQNNGV. The CDR3 totals 16 residues. The CDR3 nucleotides read TGTGCCAGCAGCTCCATAGCGGGGGGGCTCTCCAACGAGCAGTACTTC. Protein product: CASSSIAGGLSNEQYF. The complete variable domain, with remaining parts taken from reference TRBV11-2 and TRBJ2-7, reads EAGVAQSPRYKIIEKRQSVAFWCNPISGHATLYWYQQILGQGPKLLIQFQNNGVVDDSQLPKDRFSAERLKGVDSTLKIQPAKLEDSAVYLCASSSIAGGLSNEQYFGPGTRLTVT.

The rearrangement links TRBV5-4 to TRBJ2-1; the D gene is possibly TRBD1 (6 bases). Germline V lookup: CDR1 SGHNT, CDR2 YYREEE (reference sequence). There are 15 residues in the CDR3. Deletions cut 2 bases from V and 2 bases from J, with 11 bases between. DNA of the CDR3: TGTGCCAGCAGCTTAATGAAGGGGGCCTACAATGAGCAGTTCTTC. Encoded protein: CASSLMKGAYNEQFF.

At least ten counts were recorded for this clone. This chain connects TRBV19 to TRBJ1-1, with 8 bases fitting TRBD1. The CDR3 extends over 14 amino acids. The junction had 3 bases not matched to a gene; V was cut back by 6 bases and J by 0 bases. Germline V gene data show CDR1 as LNHDA and CDR2 as SQIVND (reference sequence). The CDR3 region has the DNA TGTGCCAGTAGCCGGGACAGGATGAACACTGAAGCTTTCTTT. The encoded protein is CASSRDRMNTEAFF. Complete variable domain (other parts from reference TRBV19 and TRBJ1-1): DGGITQSPKYLFRKEGQNVTLSCEQNLNHDAMYWYRQDPGQGLRLIYYSQIVNDFQKGDIAEGYSVSREKKESFPLTVTSAQKNPTAFYLCASSRDRMNTEAFFGQGTRLTVV.

This chain connects TRBV11-2 to TRBJ2-5; 12 bases agree with TRBD2. V dropped 7 bases and J dropped 0; count of bases not matched to a gene: 3. The CDR3 spans 15 residues. From germline, CDR1 is SGHAT and CDR2 FQNNGV. The CDR3 is CASNGLAGYQETQYF. CDR3 DNA: TGTGCCAGCAACGGACTAGCGGGGTACCAAGAGACCCAGTACTTC.

In this sample, this clone turned up a few times. V usage is TRBV6-5 and J usage is TRBJ2-4; a weak D match, TRBD1 (6 bases). The CDR3 loop spans 13 amino acids. Deletions cut 5 bases from V and 8 bases from J, with 13 bases between. Germline values: CDR1 MNHEY, CDR2 SVGAGI. The chain's CDR3 is CASSSSDSDIQYF. As DNA, the CDR3 is TGTGCCAGCAGTAGCTCGGACAGTGACATTCAGTACTTC.

The chain links TRBV30 to TRBJ1-4, with D maybe TRBD1 (5 bases). V was cut by 4 bases and J by 7 bases, with 16 bases left in between. This CDR3 contains 14 residues. Germline CDR1 reads GTSNPN; CDR2 reads SVGIG (reference sequence). CDR3 loop: CAWTSLGEGEKLFF. The CDR3, as DNA: TGTGCCTGGACCTCGCTGGGGGAGGGTGAAAAACTGTTTTTT.

The J gene is TRBJ2-7, the V gene TRBV5-5; D is uncertain. Trimming removed 4 bases from V and 3 bases from J, with 5 bases in between. Germline V CDR1 and CDR2: SGHKS, YYEKEE (reference sequence). This CDR3 spans 11 amino acids. As DNA, the CDR3 is TGTGCCAGCAGCCCCGGCTACGAGCAGTACTTC. Its protein is CASSPGYEQYF.

The chain combines TRBV7-2 with TRBJ2-1; 11 bases align to TRBD2. Germline V gives CDR1 SGHTA, CDR2 FQGNSA. The CDR3 consists of 17 residues. J was trimmed by 3 bases and V by 1 base; bases with no gene match: 5. The CDR3 DNA is TGTGCCAGCAGCTTAGGTCTAGCGGGGGGCCACTACAATGAGCAGTTCTTC. Its translation is CASSLGLAGGHYNEQFF.

This clone was observed a handful of times. This chain joins TRBV5-4 and TRBJ1-6; 10 bases match TRBD1. The CDR3 is made up of 15 amino acids. Germline V gene sequence: CDR1 SGHNT, CDR2 YYREEE (reference sequence). The ends lost 4 bases at V and 7 bases at J; junction bases unmatched: 5. The CDR3 spells CASSIEDRGNSPLHF. Written as DNA, the CDR3 is TGTGCCAGCAGCATAGAGGACAGGGGGAATTCACCCCTCCACTTT.